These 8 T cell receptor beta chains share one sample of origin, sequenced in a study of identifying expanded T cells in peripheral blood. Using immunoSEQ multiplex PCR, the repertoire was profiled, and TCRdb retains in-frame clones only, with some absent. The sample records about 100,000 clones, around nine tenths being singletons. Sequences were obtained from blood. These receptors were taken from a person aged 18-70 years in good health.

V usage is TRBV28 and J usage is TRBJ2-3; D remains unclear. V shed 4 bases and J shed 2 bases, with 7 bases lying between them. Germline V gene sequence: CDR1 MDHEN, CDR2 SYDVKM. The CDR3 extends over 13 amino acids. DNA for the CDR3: TGTGCCAGCAGTTCCGGGTCCACAGATACGCAGTATTTT. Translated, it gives CASSSGSTDTQYF.

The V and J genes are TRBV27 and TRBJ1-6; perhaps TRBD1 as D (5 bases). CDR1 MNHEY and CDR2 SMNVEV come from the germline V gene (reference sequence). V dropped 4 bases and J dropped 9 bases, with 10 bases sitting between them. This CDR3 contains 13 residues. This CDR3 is CASSSERGSPLHF. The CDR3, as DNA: TGTGCCAGCAGTTCAGAGAGGGGTTCACCCCTCCACTTT.

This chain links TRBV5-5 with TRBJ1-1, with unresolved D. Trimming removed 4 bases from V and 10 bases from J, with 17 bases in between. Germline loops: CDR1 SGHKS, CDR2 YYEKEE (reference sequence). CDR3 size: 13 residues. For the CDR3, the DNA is TGTGCCAGCAGCCCCACAGTGGCAGGATCAGCTTTCTTT. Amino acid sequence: CASSPTVAGSAFF.

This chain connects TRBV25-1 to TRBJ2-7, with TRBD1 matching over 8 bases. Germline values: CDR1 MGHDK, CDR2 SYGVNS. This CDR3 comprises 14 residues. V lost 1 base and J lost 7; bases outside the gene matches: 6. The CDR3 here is CASSELVRGPEQYF. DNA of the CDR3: TGTGCCAGCAGTGAATTAGTCAGGGGGCCGGAGCAGTACTTC.

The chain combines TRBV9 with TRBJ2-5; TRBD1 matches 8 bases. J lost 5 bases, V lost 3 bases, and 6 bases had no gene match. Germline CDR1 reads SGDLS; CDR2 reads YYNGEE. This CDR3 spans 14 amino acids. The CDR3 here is CASSGTGLGETQYF. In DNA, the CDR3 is TGTGCCAGCAGCGGGACAGGGCTGGGGGAGACCCAGTACTTC. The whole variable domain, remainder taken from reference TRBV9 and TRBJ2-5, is DSGVTQTPKHLITATGQRVTLRCSPRSGDLSVYWYQQSLDQGLQFLIQYYNGEERAKGNILERFSAQQFPDLHSELNLSSLELGDSALYFCASSGTGLGETQYFGPGTRLLVL.

Written as DNA, the CDR3 is TGCGCCAGCAGCCGTGGTGTGGAGGGGCTTTCCTACGAGCAGTACTTC. Its protein is CASSRGVEGLSYEQYF. This chain links TRBV4-1 with TRBJ2-7, with D possibly being TRBD2 (6 bases). The germline gives CDR1 MGHRA, CDR2 YSYEKL. V dropped 4 bases and J dropped 1 base, with 17 bases sitting between them. The CDR3 is made up of 16 amino acids.

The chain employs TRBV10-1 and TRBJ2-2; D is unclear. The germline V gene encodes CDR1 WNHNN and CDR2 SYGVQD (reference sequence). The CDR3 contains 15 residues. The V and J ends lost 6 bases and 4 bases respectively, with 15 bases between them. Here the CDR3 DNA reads TGCGCCAGCAGACTCCTCACAGCGACCACCGGGGAGCTGTTTTTT. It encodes CASRLLTATTGELFF.

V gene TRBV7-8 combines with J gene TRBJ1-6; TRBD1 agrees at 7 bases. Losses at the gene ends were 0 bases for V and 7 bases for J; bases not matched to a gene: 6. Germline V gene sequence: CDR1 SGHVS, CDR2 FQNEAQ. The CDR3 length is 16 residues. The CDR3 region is CASSLASGTANSPLHF. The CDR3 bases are TGTGCCAGCAGCTTAGCCTCCGGGACAGCCAATTCACCCCTCCACTTT.